The 30 T cell receptor beta chains given below trace back to one sample, sequenced in a study of neurological immune-mediated disorders. TCRdb processed the 5' RACE reads anew with MiXCR; each CDR3 protein has one entry. The sample shows roughly 60,000 distinct CDR3 sequences, roughly 10% of them seen only once. What was sequenced was PBMCs. Receptor source: a man in his 60s in good health.

This clonotype appeared many times. In DNA, the CDR3 is TGCAGTGCTAGGGCCGGGGAGTCCTACGGGGACATTCAGTACTTC. It yields the protein CSARAGESYGDIQYF. The V call is TRBV20-1, the J call TRBJ2-4; a possible D gene is TRBD2 (5 bases). V was cut by 3 bases and J by 8 bases, with 20 bases left in between. The CDR3 extends over 15 amino acids. The germline V gene encodes CDR1 DFQATT and CDR2 SNEGSKA (reference sequence).

This clonotype was recorded at least ten times. J is TRBJ2-5 and V is TRBV7-6; D not resolved. The CDR3 extends over 13 amino acids. Trimming removed 3 bases at V and 2 bases at J, with 7 bases between. Germline V lookup: CDR1 SGHVS, CDR2 FNYEAQ. The chain's CDR3 is CASSFTQQETQYF. Here the CDR3 DNA reads TGTGCCAGCAGCTTCACCCAACAAGAGACCCAGTACTTC.

This clonotype is judged medium-sized (0.01 to 0.1%). V and J are TRBV6-5 and TRBJ1-4; D might be TRBD1 (6 bases). The CDR3 consists of 16 residues. V shed 6 bases and J shed 3 bases, with 17 bases lying between them. The germline gives CDR1 MNHEY, CDR2 SVGAGI. The CDR3 DNA is TGTGCCAGCAGCCGGGCTTTAACAGGGTCTAATGAAAAACTGTTTTTT. It encodes CASSRALTGSNEKLFF.

The chain links TRBV15 to TRBJ2-3; D is perhaps TRBD2 (5 bases). The CDR3 covers 15 residues. Trimming stripped 6 bases from V and 0 bases from J, with 13 bases between. From germline, CDR1 is LNHNV and CDR2 YYDKDF (reference sequence). CDR3 sequence (DNA): TGTGCCACCAGGCCAGGAGGATTTAGCACAGATACGCAGTATTTT. It codes for CATRPGGFSTDTQYF.

This clonotype has a count of ten or more. The chain has TRBV29-1 and TRBJ2-2; D unclear. This CDR3 contains 11 residues. Trimming shortened V by 3 bases and J by 4 bases, and 3 bases separated the two germline ends. Germline V gene lookup returns CDR1 SQVTM and CDR2 ANQGSEA. This CDR3 reads CSVESTGELFF. The CDR3, as DNA: TGCAGCGTTGAGAGCACCGGGGAGCTGTTTTTT.

This clonotype has ten or more counts. The CDR3 sequence is CASSLEGQGGEKLFF. Here the CDR3 DNA reads TGCGCCAGCAGCTTGGAGGGGCAGGGCGGTGAAAAACTGTTTTTT. The rearrangement uses TRBV5-1 and TRBJ1-4, with D possibly TRBD1 on 5 matching bases. The V end lost 0 bases, the J end lost 7 bases, and 13 bases lay between the germline ends. The V gene's germline CDR1 is SGHRS and CDR2 YFSETQ. The CDR3 loop spans 15 amino acids. The whole variable domain, remainder taken from reference TRBV5-1 and TRBJ1-4, is KAGVTQTPRYLIKTRGQQVTLSCSPISGHRSVSWYQQTPGQGLQFLFEYFSETQRNKGNFPGRFSGRQFSNSRSEMNVSTLELGDSALYLCASSLEGQGGEKLFFGSGTQLSVL.

This clonotype was observed at least ten times. The chain employs TRBV10-3 and TRBJ1-1; 7 bases are a match to TRBD1. The CDR3 totals 13 residues. The ends lost 9 bases at V and 1 base at J; junction bases unmatched: 5. Germline V gives CDR1 ENHRY, CDR2 SYGVKD. CDR3 DNA: TGTGCCATTCGGGGACAGCAGAACACTGAAGCTTTCTTT. Protein product: CAIRGQQNTEAFF.

The table lists this clonotype with many counts. The V and J genes are TRBV6-5 and TRBJ1-6; D call uncertain. Between the trimmed V and J ends, which lost 0 bases and 0 bases, there was a span of 12 bases. Germline V gene sequence: CDR1 MNHEY, CDR2 SVGAGI. This CDR3 is 18 amino acids long. The CDR3: CASSYSPVLSSYNSPLHF. DNA for the CDR3: TGTGCCAGCAGTTACTCACCAGTCCTGAGCTCCTATAATTCACCCCTCCACTTT.

At least ten counts were recorded for this clonotype. This chain joins TRBV28 and TRBJ1-1, with D hard to call. With 8 bases removed from V and 2 bases from J, the gap between germline ends came to 6 bases. The length of the CDR3 is 11 residues. The germline gives CDR1 MDHEN, CDR2 SYDVKM. The CDR3 loop is CASQSNTEAFF. DNA for the CDR3: TGTGCCAGCCAGTCTAACACTGAAGCTTTCTTT. The full variable domain, in which reference TRBV28 and TRBJ1-1 provide the parts outside the CDR3, is DVKVTQSSRYLVKRTGEKVFLECVQDMDHENMFWYRQDPGLGLRLIYFSYDVKMKEKGDIPEGYSVSREKKERFSLILESASTNQTSMYLCASQSNTEAFFGQGTRLTVV.

This clonotype showed up many times. The chain combines TRBV6-1 with TRBJ2-1, with D hard to call. The CDR3 is 11 amino acids. Germline V gene data show CDR1 as MNHNS and CDR2 as SASEGT. Trimming pared 2 bases from V and 8 bases from J, leaving 4 bases between. This chain's CDR3 is CASSEYYEQFF. The CDR3 DNA reads TGTGCCAGCAGTGAATACTATGAGCAGTTCTTC.

This clonotype occurred many times. The chain is built from TRBV7-2 and TRBJ1-1; D unclear. The CDR3 is 13 residues long. In germline, CDR1 is SGHTA, CDR2 FQGNSA. V was clipped by 5 bases and J by 7 bases, with 14 bases between them. CDR3 nucleotides: TGTGCCAGCAGCCGAGCCTCTCGGGTTGAAGCTTTCTTT. Its translation is CASSRASRVEAFF.

The table lists this clonotype with many counts. This chain connects TRBV5-1 to TRBJ1-5; no firm D call. Germline assignment: CDR1 SGHRS and CDR2 YFSETQ. There are 13 residues in the CDR3. V lost 0 bases and J 7 bases, leaving 8 bases between the germline ends. CDR3 in DNA: TGCGCCAGCAGCTTGGGAGATTCCCAGCCCCAGCATTTT. This codes for CASSLGDSQPQHF.

In this sample, this clonotype turned up many times. The genes are TRBV29-1 and TRBJ1-2, with D uncertain. Germline V gene sequence: CDR1 SQVTM, CDR2 ANQGSEA. This CDR3 contains 13 residues. V was pared by 5 bases and J by 0 bases, with 10 bases between. As DNA, the CDR3 is TGCAGCGTTCGGGAGAGCACTAACTATGGCTACACCTTC. The encoded protein is CSVRESTNYGYTF.

This clonotype was detected many times. The rearrangement joins TRBV5-1 to TRBJ2-3; 9 nucleotides line up with TRBD2. Germline V gene data show CDR1 as SGHRS and CDR2 as YFSETQ. J gave up 1 base and V 5 bases, and 2 bases lay outside the gene matches. The CDR3 covers 14 residues. The CDR3 spells CASRIAGGTDTQYF. The DNA of the CDR3 is TGCGCCAGCAGGATAGCGGGGGGCACAGATACGCAGTATTTT.

Points on this clonotype: This may be a read error, as it is one base from a much larger clone. The chain uses TRBV18 and TRBJ1-6; the D is unclear. The germline V gene encodes CDR1 KGHSH and CDR2 LQKENI. CDR3 size: 15 residues. The ends were cut back, 2 bases at V and 8 bases at J, with 13 bases in the middle. This CDR3 reads CASSPVAVRDSPLHF. The CDR3 DNA reads TGTGCCAGCTCACCAGTGGCGGTTAGGGATTCACCCCTCCACTTT.

This clonotype occurred many times. V and J are TRBV7-9 and TRBJ1-5; 8 positions agree with TRBD1. With V trimmed by 0 bases and J by 0 bases, 4 bases remained unmatched. Germline CDR1 reads SEHNR; CDR2 reads FQNEAQ (reference sequence). The CDR3 sequence is 17 residues long. Here the CDR3 reads CASSLAGQDFSNQPQHF. DNA for the CDR3: TGTGCCAGCAGCTTAGCGGGACAGGACTTTAGCAATCAGCCCCAGCATTTT.

This clonotype was counted at least ten times. The gene calls are TRBV5-1 and TRBJ2-1, with 8 bases that match TRBD1. This CDR3 has 13 residues. The germline CDR1 and CDR2 sequences are SGHRS and YFSETQ. Trimming cost V 6 bases and J 7 bases; bases outside gene matches: 6. CDR3 nucleotide sequence: TGCGCCAGCACAGGGGGCGCCGGGAATGAGCAGTTCTTC. It is translated as CASTGGAGNEQFF. The whole variable domain, remainder taken from reference TRBV5-1 and TRBJ2-1, is KAGVTQTPRYLIKTRGQQVTLSCSPISGHRSVSWYQQTPGQGLQFLFEYFSETQRNKGNFPGRFSGRQFSNSRSEMNVSTLELGDSALYLCASTGGAGNEQFFGPGTRLTVL.

This clonotype was counted at least ten times. The chain carries TRBV7-2 and TRBJ1-5; TRBD1 is a possible D gene (5 bases). V was shortened by 5 bases and J by 4 bases, with 15 bases between the two germline ends. The CDR3 extends over 15 amino acids. CDR1 and CDR2 from the germline V gene are SGHTA and FQGNSA. The CDR3 sequence: CASSPTGFPNQPQHF. The CDR3 bases are TGTGCCAGCAGCCCCACAGGATTCCCTAATCAGCCCCAGCATTTT.

The table lists this clonotype with a few counts. This chain connects TRBV12-3 or TRBV12-4 to TRBJ1-3; no reliable D call. V shed 6 bases and J shed 0 bases, with 9 bases lying between them. CDR3 length: 14 amino acids. The DNA of the CDR3 is TGTGCCAGCAGATCGGACCTCTCTGGAAACACCATATATTTT. Residues: CASRSDLSGNTIYF.

The chain is built from TRBV20-1 and TRBJ2-3; 8 nucleotides match TRBD2. The CDR3 has 15 amino acids. V trimming: 1 base; J trimming: 1 base; junction bases outside the gene matches: 4. Germline V gene data show CDR1 as DFQATT and CDR2 as SNEGSKA (reference sequence). The CDR3 DNA follows: TGCAGTGCTAGAGCACTTAGCGGGGGCACAGATACGCAGTATTTT. Residues: CSARALSGGTDTQYF.

In its sample, this clonotype was seen many times. The V gene is TRBV7-9, the J gene TRBJ2-7; D gene ambiguous. CDR1 is SEHNR, CDR2 FQNEAQ, per germline (reference sequence). V was trimmed by 1 base and J by 9 bases, leaving 10 bases between them. The CDR3 extends over 12 amino acids. CDR3 nucleotide sequence: TGTGCCAGCAGCTTAGGGTCGGGCCCGCAGTACTTC. Translation: CASSLGSGPQYF.

This clonotype occurred many times. The chain recombines TRBV10-3 with TRBJ1-5; D is undetermined. Trimming left V 3 bases short and J 4 bases short, with 10 bases between. Per the germline V gene, CDR1 is ENHRY and CDR2 is SYGVKD. The CDR3 loop spans 14 amino acids. This CDR3 is CAISDSTANQPQHF. As DNA, the CDR3 is TGTGCCATCAGTGATAGTACAGCAAATCAGCCCCAGCATTTT.

About this clonotype: A single base separates this from a much larger clone, so it may be a read error. V gene TRBV9 combines with J gene TRBJ1-1, with 9 bases identical to TRBD1. This CDR3 is 15 amino acids long. J lost 6 bases, V lost 4 bases, and 10 bases had no gene match. Looked up from germline, CDR1 is SGDLS and CDR2 is YYNGEE. CDR3 sequence reads: CASSSNRDRVAEAFF. Here the CDR3 DNA reads TGTGCCAGCAGCTCGAACCGGGACAGGGTTGCTGAAGCTTTCTTT.

The sample holds many counts of this clonotype. This chain uses TRBV27 with TRBJ2-1, with a possible D match to TRBD2 (7 bases). Trimming cost V 7 bases and J 5 bases, with 15 bases left between them. Germline CDR1 MNHEY, CDR2 SMNVEV (reference sequence). The CDR3 is 14 residues long. For the CDR3, the DNA is TGTGCCAGCAAAGATTACGGGGGGCACAATGAGCAGTTCTTC. It codes for CASKDYGGHNEQFF.

In its sample, this clonotype was seen many times. The chain uses TRBV6-5 and TRBJ1-6, with 7 bases aligning to TRBD1. Germline trimming cut 2 bases from V and 10 bases from J; bases unmatched to any gene: 5. CDR1 and CDR2 from the germline V gene are MNHEY and SVGAGI. The CDR3 is made up of 14 amino acids. Written as DNA, the CDR3 is TGTGCCAGCAGTTACCTTGGGACAGCATCACCCCTCCACTTT. It codes for CASSYLGTASPLHF.

V gene TRBV2 combines with J gene TRBJ1-5, with TRBD1 as a possible D gene (6 bases). V lost 6 bases and J lost 7, with 25 bases in between. The germline V gene has CDR1 SNHLY and CDR2 FYNNEI. The CDR3 has 17 residues. The CDR3 spells CASSGIKMDSKRQPQHF. CDR3 sequence (DNA): TGTGCCAGCAGCGGGATTAAAATGGACAGCAAAAGGCAGCCCCAGCATTTT.

This clonotype was detected many times. The chain combines TRBV5-5 with TRBJ2-5, with D hard to call. This CDR3 is built from 12 residues. In germline, CDR1 is SGHKS, CDR2 YYEKEE (reference sequence). Trimming took 2 bases from V and 5 from J, leaving 7 bases between them. The CDR3 sequence: CASSLVRETQYF. The CDR3 coding sequence is TGTGCCAGCAGCTTAGTTCGTGAGACCCAGTACTTC.

This clonotype came up many times. The rearrangement links TRBV7-8 to TRBJ1-1, with D possibly matching TRBD1 (5 bases). Trimming stripped 4 bases from V and 6 bases from J, with 15 bases between. This CDR3 has 14 amino acids. The germline V gene encodes CDR1 SGHVS and CDR2 FQNEAQ. CDR3 DNA sequence: TGTGCCAGCAGCTCCAGGGTTTTCGGCTCTGAAGCTTTCTTT. Translating it yields CASSSRVFGSEAFF.

This clonotype has a count of ten or more. V and J are TRBV12-3 or TRBV12-4 and TRBJ2-7; 7 bases fit TRBD1. The CDR3 runs 14 residues. V lost 6 bases to trimming and J lost 2 bases; unmatched junction nucleotides: 7. CDR3 bases: TGTGCCAGCAGCAACAGGGGCCTTACCTACGAGCAGTACTTC. Translating it yields CASSNRGLTYEQYF.

This clonotype was observed a handful of times. This rearrangement joins TRBV20-1 to TRBJ1-6, with TRBD1 as a possible D gene (6 bases). The CDR3 covers 16 residues. Germline CDR1 and CDR2: DFQATT and SNEGSKA (reference sequence). The V gene lost 1 base and the J gene lost 6 bases, with 16 bases spanning the gap. The CDR3 DNA reads TGCAGTGCTAGAGCTCCCCTCCGGACAGCTAATTCACCCCTCCACTTT. Its translation: CSARAPLRTANSPLHF.